This entry lists 28 T cell receptor beta chains sequenced from one sample in a study of blood T cell repertoires in COVID-19. Produced via immunoSEQ multiplex PCR; TCRdb's table is partial and in-frame only. Of about 88,000 clones in the sample, around 85% were seen once. What was sequenced was peripheral blood. These receptors were collected from a woman aged 60-70 years with COVID-19, enrolled during active disease.

V is TRBV7-2 and J is TRBJ2-1, with 10 nucleotides matching TRBD2. J was trimmed by 4 bases and V by 5 bases; bases with no gene match: 8. Germline V gives CDR1 SGHTA, CDR2 FQGNSA. The CDR3 contains 16 residues. The CDR3 is CASSPRIAGGYNEQFF. CDR3 nucleotide sequence: TGTGCCAGCAGCCCCCGGATAGCGGGGGGTTACAATGAGCAGTTCTTC.

The chain joins TRBV3-1 (or the pseudogene TRBV3-2) to TRBJ2-5, with D possibly being TRBD2 (6 bases). V lost 0 bases to trimming and J lost 4 bases, with 12 bases between them. Germline CDR1 and CDR2: LGHDT and YNNKEL (reference sequence). The CDR3 has 15 residues. CDR3 residues: CASSQEYGGGETQYF. DNA for the CDR3: TGTGCCAGCAGCCAAGAATACGGGGGTGGAGAGACCCAGTACTTC.

This clone appeared a few times. The rearrangement joins TRBV30 to TRBJ1-2, with D hard to call. The ends were cut back, 2 bases at V and 2 bases at J, with 6 bases in the middle. CDR1 and CDR2 (germline): GTSNPN, SVGIG (reference sequence). The CDR3 extends over 12 amino acids. CDR3 residues: CAWSLSNYGYTF. Written as DNA, the CDR3 is TGTGCCTGGAGTCTGTCGAACTATGGCTACACCTTC.

In this sample, this clone turned up once. The chain is built from TRBV7-9 and TRBJ2-1; D may be TRBD2 (5 bases). The CDR3 has 12 amino acids. CDR1 and CDR2 from the germline V gene are SEHNR and FQNEAQ (reference sequence). V gave up 1 base and J gave up 15 bases, with 13 bases separating them. Written as DNA, the CDR3 is TGTGCCAGCAGCTTAGGCGCCGGGGTTCCGTTCTTC. It yields the protein CASSLGAGVPFF.

This rearrangement joins TRBV4-1 to TRBJ1-1, with D perhaps matching TRBD1 (5 bases). Germline V lookup: CDR1 MGHRA, CDR2 YSYEKL. The CDR3 consists of 13 residues. V lost 6 bases and J lost 1, with 9 bases in between. In nucleotides, the CDR3 is TGCGCCAGCAGAATGACAGCGAACACTGAAGCTTTCTTT. Translating it yields CASRMTANTEAFF.

The chain combines TRBV19 with TRBJ1-5; the D gene is possibly TRBD1 (6 bases). CDR1 is LNHDA and CDR2 is SQIVND in the germline V gene (reference sequence). Between the trimmed V and J ends, which lost 3 bases and 3 bases, there was a span of 12 bases. CDR3 size: 15 residues. CDR3 loop: CASSIRGDNNQPQHF. DNA for the CDR3: TGTGCCAGTAGTATCAGGGGCGATAACAATCAGCCCCAGCATTTT.

This chain uses TRBV10-3 with TRBJ2-1; 10 bases match TRBD2. The CDR3 is 15 amino acids. V was pared by 6 bases and J by 9 bases, with 11 bases of the junction left unmatched. Germline loops: CDR1 ENHRY, CDR2 SYGVKD. Here the CDR3 reads CAISQLAGPSVEQFF. CDR3 nucleotides: TGTGCCATCAGCCAACTAGCGGGGCCCTCCGTTGAGCAGTTCTTC.

The chain couples TRBV19 to TRBJ1-3; no clear D gene. V shed 3 bases and J shed 0 bases, with 6 bases lying between them. Germline CDR1 and CDR2: LNHDA and SQIVND (reference sequence). The CDR3 sequence is 14 residues long. CDR3 sequence (DNA): TGTGCCAGTAGTATCCGTTCCTCTGGAAACACCATATATTTT. Translation: CASSIRSSGNTIYF. The full variable domain, with the rest looked up from reference TRBV19 and TRBJ1-3, is DGGITQSPKYLFRKEGQNVTLSCEQNLNHDAMYWYRQDPGQGLRLIYYSQIVNDFQKGDIAEGYSVSREKKESFPLTVTSAQKNPTAFYLCASSIRSSGNTIYFGEGSWLTVV.

The V call is TRBV12-3 or TRBV12-4, the J call TRBJ1-1; the D gene is possibly TRBD1 (5 bases). V dropped 8 bases and J dropped 3 bases, with 13 bases sitting between them. This CDR3 contains 13 residues. The CDR3 DNA sequence: TGTGCCAGCCGAAGGGGACTTTACACTGAAGCTTTCTTT. Translated, it gives CASRRGLYTEAFF.

The CDR3 sequence: CASSQPRGTEAFF. DNA for the CDR3: TGTGCCAGCAGCCAACCAAGAGGCACTGAAGCTTTCTTT. V and J are TRBV3-1 (or the pseudogene TRBV3-2) and TRBJ1-1; D gene unclear. Trimming pared 2 bases from V and 4 bases from J, leaving 8 bases between. The CDR3 is made up of 13 amino acids. Germline loops: CDR1 LGHDT, CDR2 YNNKEL (reference sequence).

This clone was found once. V and J are TRBV7-2 and TRBJ1-3, with 7 bases fitting TRBD1. Losses at the gene ends were 5 bases for V and 0 bases for J; bases not matched to a gene: 7. The germline V gene has CDR1 SGHTA and CDR2 FQGNSA. The CDR3 covers 16 residues. The CDR3 sequence: CASSPFTGDSGNTIYF. The CDR3 region has the DNA TGTGCCAGCAGCCCGTTTACAGGGGACTCTGGAAACACCATATATTTT.

The rearrangement joins TRBV12-3 or TRBV12-4 to TRBJ1-2; D perhaps matches TRBD1 (6 bases). There are 12 residues in the CDR3. Trimming took off 6 bases at V and 7 bases at J, with 12 bases between the two ends. DNA of the CDR3: TGTGCCAGCAGCCCCAACAGGGCTGGCTACACCTTC. Amino acids: CASSPNRAGYTF.

V gene TRBV7-2 combines with J gene TRBJ2-7; D is unresolved. V lost 5 bases, J lost 2 bases, and 16 bases lay in between. The CDR3 is made up of 15 amino acids. In germline, CDR1 is SGHTA, CDR2 FQGNSA. This CDR3 is CASSPNSLAPYEQYF. For the CDR3, the DNA is TGTGCCAGCAGCCCCAATAGTTTAGCCCCCTACGAGCAGTACTTC.

This rearrangement joins TRBV28 to TRBJ1-5; TRBD1 matches at 7 bases. This CDR3 contains 17 residues. The ends lost 5 bases at V and 1 base at J; junction bases unmatched: 11. Germline loops: CDR1 MDHEN, CDR2 SYDVKM. CDR3 coding DNA: TGTGCCAGCAGTCCCCATCCCGGGACAGTAAGCAATCAGCCCCAGCATTTT. It encodes CASSPHPGTVSNQPQHF.

The chain carries TRBV2 and TRBJ1-1; the match to TRBD1 covers 7 bases. Per germline, CDR1 SNHLY and CDR2 FYNNEI. Unmatched junction bases numbered 3, after V lost 8 bases and J lost 0 bases. The CDR3 has 13 amino acids. CDR3 loop: CASEGQLNTEAFF. Here the CDR3 DNA reads TGTGCCAGCGAGGGACAGCTGAACACTGAAGCTTTCTTT.

This clone has just a few counts. The genes are TRBV6-1 and TRBJ2-7; 7 bases are shared with TRBD1. From germline, CDR1 is MNHNS and CDR2 SASEGT. Trimming at V came to 2 bases and at J to 2 bases, leaving 3 bases not matched to a gene. This CDR3 spans 14 amino acids. The CDR3 spells CASSERQGAYEQYF. CDR3 bases: TGTGCCAGCAGTGAAAGGCAGGGGGCCTACGAGCAGTACTTC.

The chain employs TRBV7-2 and TRBJ2-2, with D perhaps matching TRBD1 (6 bases). Trimming cost V 10 bases and J 5 bases, with 8 bases left between them. This CDR3 has 11 amino acids. The germline CDR1 and CDR2 sequences are SGHTA and FQGNSA. CDR3: CAKQGTGELFF. The CDR3, as DNA: TGTGCCAAACAGGGTACCGGGGAGCTGTTTTTT.

This sequence joins TRBV6-5 and TRBJ1-4; maybe TRBD1 (5 bases). Germline V gives CDR1 MNHEY, CDR2 SVGAGI. The V gene lost 8 bases and the J gene lost 4 bases, with 11 bases spanning the gap. The CDR3 has 13 residues. CDR3 sequence: CASGTGVNEKLFF. CDR3 DNA sequence: TGTGCCAGCGGGACTGGGGTTAATGAAAAACTGTTTTTT.

As for this clone: Other DNA sequences in the sample encode the same CDR3. The V call is TRBV30, the J call TRBJ1-2; no clear D gene. This CDR3 spans 11 amino acids. CDR1 and CDR2 from the germline V gene are GTSNPN and SVGIG (reference sequence). V gave up 3 bases and J gave up 0 bases, with 2 bases separating them. CDR3 sequence reads: CAWSSNYGYTF. DNA for the CDR3: TGTGCCTGGAGCTCTAACTATGGCTACACCTTC.

V and J are TRBV3-1 (or the pseudogene TRBV3-2) and TRBJ2-3; 11 bases line up with TRBD1. The CDR3 is 16 residues long. Trimming cost V 4 bases and J 5 bases; bases outside gene matches: 8. The germline CDR1 and CDR2 sequences are LGHDT and YNNKEL (reference sequence). The CDR3: CASSRYGQGAGDTQYF. Here the CDR3 DNA reads TGTGCCAGCAGCCGCTATGGACAGGGGGCGGGAGATACGCAGTATTTT.

The chain carries TRBV5-6 and TRBJ1-2; a possible D gene is TRBD1 (6 bases). The V gene's germline CDR1 is SGHDT and CDR2 YYEEEE. Between the trimmed V and J ends, which lost 5 bases and 5 bases, there was a span of 16 bases. There are 14 residues in the CDR3. As DNA, the CDR3 is TGTGCCAGCAGACTTCCACAGGGCGGGTATGGCTACACCTTC. Its protein is CASRLPQGGYGYTF.

This chain uses TRBV5-8 with TRBJ2-3; possible D gene TRBD2, 5 bases. V lost 7 bases, J lost 3 bases, and 18 bases lay in between. Looked up from germline, CDR1 is SGHTS and CDR2 is YDEGEE. The CDR3 length is 15 residues. The CDR3 sequence is CASPNRGWATDTQYF. The CDR3 nucleotides read TGTGCCAGCCCCAACCGGGGTTGGGCGACAGATACGCAGTATTTT. Supplemented by reference TRBV5-8 and TRBJ2-3, the full variable domain reads EAGVTQSPTHLIKTRGQQATLRCSPISGHTSVYWYQQALGLGLQFLLWYDEGEERNRGNFPPRFSGRQFPNYSSELNVNALELEDSALYLCASPNRGWATDTQYFGPGTRLTVL.

The chain has TRBV6-6 and TRBJ1-2; the match to TRBD1 covers 11 bases. The CDR3 has 16 residues. V lost 0 bases, J lost 8 bases, and 8 bases stayed unmatched. The V gene's germline CDR1 is MNHNY and CDR2 SVGAGI (reference sequence). The CDR3 DNA reads TGTGCCAGCAGTTACTCGAGAGGACAGGGGGCTGTCGGCTACACCTTC. It specifies CASSYSRGQGAVGYTF.

This chain uses TRBV2 with TRBJ2-7; no clear D gene. CDR1 is SNHLY and CDR2 is FYNNEI in the germline V gene. The CDR3 runs 14 residues. V lost 2 bases and J 1 base, leaving 9 bases between the germline ends. This chain's CDR3 is CASSEFRGSYEQYF. The CDR3 DNA sequence: TGTGCCAGCAGTGAATTTCGAGGTTCCTACGAGCAGTACTTC.

In its sample, this clone was seen a few times. This sequence joins TRBV27 and TRBJ2-7; D may be TRBD1 (5 bases). The germline gives CDR1 MNHEY, CDR2 SMNVEV (reference sequence). This CDR3 contains 14 residues. The germline V and J ends were trimmed by 5 bases and 1 base, with 12 bases remaining between them. The CDR3 nucleotides are TGTGCCAGCAGTCCCCTAGACAGTTCCTACGAGCAGTACTTC. Its translation is CASSPLDSSYEQYF.

This sequence joins TRBV19 and TRBJ1-4; D perhaps matches TRBD1 (5 bases). V was trimmed by 5 bases and J by 7 bases, leaving 14 bases between them. This CDR3 spans 14 amino acids. Germline V gene sequence: CDR1 LNHDA, CDR2 SQIVND (reference sequence). The CDR3: CASSGPGLLEKLFF. The DNA for the CDR3 is TGTGCCAGTAGTGGCCCGGGACTGCTTGAAAAACTGTTTTTT.

The rearrangement joins TRBV2 to TRBJ1-2; 9 nucleotides agree with TRBD1. The junction had 6 bases not matched to a gene; V was cut back by 7 bases and J by 3 bases. CDR1 and CDR2 (germline): SNHLY, FYNNEI. The CDR3 length is 14 residues. The CDR3 loop reads CASNNRGLDYGYTF. The DNA of the CDR3 is TGTGCCAGCAATAACAGGGGGCTTGACTATGGCTACACCTTC.

This clone was observed once. This chain links TRBV6-2 or TRBV6-3 with TRBJ2-3; 8 positions agree with TRBD1. The CDR3 has 16 amino acids. The trim removed 2 bases at V and 4 bases at J, leaving 8 bases unmatched. Germline assignment: CDR1 MNHEY and CDR2 SVGEGT. In nucleotides, the CDR3 is TGTGCCAGCAGTTACGGGCAGGGGGCTATCGCAGATACGCAGTATTTT. Protein sequence: CASSYGQGAIADTQYF.